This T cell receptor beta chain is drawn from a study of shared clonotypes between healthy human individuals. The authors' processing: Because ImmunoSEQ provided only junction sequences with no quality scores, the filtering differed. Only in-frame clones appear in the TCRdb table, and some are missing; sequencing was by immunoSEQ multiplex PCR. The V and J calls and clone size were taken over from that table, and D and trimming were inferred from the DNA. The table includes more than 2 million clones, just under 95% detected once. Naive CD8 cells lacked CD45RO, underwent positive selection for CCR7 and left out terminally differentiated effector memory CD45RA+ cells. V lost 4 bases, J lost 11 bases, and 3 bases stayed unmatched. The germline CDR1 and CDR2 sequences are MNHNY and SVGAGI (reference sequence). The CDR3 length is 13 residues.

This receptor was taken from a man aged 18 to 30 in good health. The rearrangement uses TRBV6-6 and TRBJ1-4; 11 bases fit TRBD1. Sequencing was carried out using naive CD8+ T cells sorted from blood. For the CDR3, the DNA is TGTGCCAGCAGTTTCGGGACAGGGGGGAAACTGTTTTTT. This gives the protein CASSFGTGGKLFF.